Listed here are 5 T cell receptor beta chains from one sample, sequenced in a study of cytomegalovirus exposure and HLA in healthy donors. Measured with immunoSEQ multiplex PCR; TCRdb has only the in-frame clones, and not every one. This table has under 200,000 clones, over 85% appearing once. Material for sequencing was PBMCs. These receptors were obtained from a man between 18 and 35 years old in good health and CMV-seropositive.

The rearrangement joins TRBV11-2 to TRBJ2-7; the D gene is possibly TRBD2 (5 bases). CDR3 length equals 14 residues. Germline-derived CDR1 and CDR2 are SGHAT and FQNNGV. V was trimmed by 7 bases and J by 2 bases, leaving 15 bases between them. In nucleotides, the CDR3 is TGTGCCAGCATCCCATACGGGGTCACCTACGAGCAGTACTTC. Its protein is CASIPYGVTYEQYF. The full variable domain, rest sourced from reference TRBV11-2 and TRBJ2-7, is EAGVAQSPRYKIIEKRQSVAFWCNPISGHATLYWYQQILGQGPKLLIQFQNNGVVDDSQLPKDRFSAERLKGVDSTLKIQPAKLEDSAVYLCASIPYGVTYEQYFGPGTRLTVT.

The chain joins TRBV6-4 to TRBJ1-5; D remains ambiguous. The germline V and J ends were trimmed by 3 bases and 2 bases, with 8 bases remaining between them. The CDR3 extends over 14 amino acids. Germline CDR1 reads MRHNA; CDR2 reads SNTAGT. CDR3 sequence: CASSEEGGNQPQHF. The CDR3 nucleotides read TGTGCCAGCAGTGAGGAGGGAGGCAATCAGCCCCAGCATTTT.

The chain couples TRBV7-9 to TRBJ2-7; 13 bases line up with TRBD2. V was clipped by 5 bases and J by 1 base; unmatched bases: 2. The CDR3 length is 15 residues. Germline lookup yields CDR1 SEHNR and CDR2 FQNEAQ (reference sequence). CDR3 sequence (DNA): TGTGCCAGCAGCATGGGACTAGCGGGATCCTACGAGCAGTACTTC. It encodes CASSMGLAGSYEQYF. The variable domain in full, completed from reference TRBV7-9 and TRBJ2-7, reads DTGVSQNPRHKITKRGQNVTFRCDPISEHNRLYWYRQTLGQGPEFLTYFQNEAQLEKSRLLSDRFSAERPKGSFSTLEIQRTEQGDSAMYLCASSMGLAGSYEQYFGPGTRLTVT.

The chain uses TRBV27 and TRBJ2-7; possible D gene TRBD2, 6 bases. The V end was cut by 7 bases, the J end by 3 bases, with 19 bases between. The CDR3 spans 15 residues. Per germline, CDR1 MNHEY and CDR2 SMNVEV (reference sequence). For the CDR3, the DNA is TGTGCCAGCACCGGGAGCTCCCGAGGGTTCTACGAGCAGTACTTC. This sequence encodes CASTGSSRGFYEQYF.

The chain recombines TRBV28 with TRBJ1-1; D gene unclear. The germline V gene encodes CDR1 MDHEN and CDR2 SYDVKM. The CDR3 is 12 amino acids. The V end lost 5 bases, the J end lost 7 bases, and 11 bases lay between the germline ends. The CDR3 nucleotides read TGTGCCAGCAGTACCACCCCGGGTGAAGCTTTCTTT. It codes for CASSTTPGEAFF. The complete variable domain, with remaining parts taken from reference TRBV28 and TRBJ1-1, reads DVKVTQSSRYLVKRTGEKVFLECVQDMDHENMFWYRQDPGLGLRLIYFSYDVKMKEKGDIPEGYSVSREKKERFSLILESASTNQTSMYLCASSTTPGEAFFGQGTRLTVV.